The 15 T cell receptor beta chains below all came from one sample that was sequenced in a study of blood T cell repertoires in COVID-19. Measured with immunoSEQ multiplex PCR; TCRdb has only the in-frame clones, and not every one. The data show roughly 400,000 clones, 70% to 90% seen once. Material for sequencing was PBMCs or T cells enriched from blood (not recorded which). The origin of the receptors is a young woman who had been exposed to COVID-19.

The V gene is TRBV10-3, the J gene TRBJ2-1; 13 nucleotides match TRBD2. Germline CDR1 and CDR2: ENHRY and SYGVKD. This CDR3 is 16 amino acids long. The V segment lost 7 bases and the J segment 4 bases; nucleotides outside the gene matches: 7. CDR3 amino acids: CAINSGTSGEYNEQFF. In DNA form, the CDR3 reads TGTGCCATCAACTCCGGGACTAGCGGGGAATACAATGAGCAGTTCTTC.

This chain joins TRBV12-3 or TRBV12-4 and TRBJ2-1, with a weak D call TRBD1 (5 bases). Trimming left V 6 bases short and J 6 bases short, with 12 bases between. The CDR3 totals 13 residues. CDR3 protein: CASSLDTLNEQFF. CDR3 DNA sequence: TGTGCCAGCAGCCTGGACACGCTCAATGAGCAGTTCTTC.

This chain uses TRBV5-4 with TRBJ2-3, with 8 bases aligning to TRBD1. The CDR3 consists of 16 residues. Germline CDR1 is SGHNT and CDR2 is YYREEE (reference sequence). V shed 4 bases and J 4 bases; nucleotides not matched to a gene: 11. CDR3: CASSPKDRVGADTQYF. In nucleotides, the CDR3 is TGTGCCAGCAGCCCTAAGGACAGGGTGGGAGCAGATACGCAGTATTTT. Full variable domain (rest looked up from reference TRBV5-4 and TRBJ2-3): ETGVTQSPTHLIKTRGQQVTLRCSSQSGHNTVSWYQQALGQGPQFIFQYYREEENGRGNFPPRFSGLQFPNYSSELNVNALELDDSALYLCASSPKDRVGADTQYFGPGTRLTVL.

The rearrangement uses TRBV9 and TRBJ1-2; 10 bases line up with TRBD1. The germline CDR1 and CDR2 sequences are SGDLS and YYNGEE. V shed 6 bases, J shed 2 bases, and the junction held 13 bases outside the gene matches. This CDR3 comprises 17 residues. The CDR3 DNA reads as TGTGCCAGCACCATTGGAGACAGGGGGCTGCCCAACTATGGCTACACCTTC. This codes for CASTIGDRGLPNYGYTF. Combining the CDR3 with reference TRBV9 and TRBJ1-2 gives the whole variable domain DSGVTQTPKHLITATGQRVTLRCSPRSGDLSVYWYQQSLDQGLQFLIQYYNGEERAKGNILERFSAQQFPDLHSELNLSSLELGDSALYFCASTIGDRGLPNYGYTFGSGTRLTVV.

The chain has TRBV5-6 and TRBJ1-4; D not resolved. The CDR3 runs 13 residues. V was pared by 2 bases and J by 8 bases, with 10 bases between. The V gene's germline CDR1 is SGHDT and CDR2 YYEEEE. The CDR3 region is CASSFGPSEKLFF. In nucleotides, the CDR3 is TGTGCCAGCAGCTTTGGCCCCTCAGAAAAACTGTTTTTT.

This clone showed up just once. The V and J genes are TRBV7-2 and TRBJ1-2, with a weak D call TRBD1 (6 bases). This CDR3 spans 13 amino acids. V lost 6 bases, J lost 8 bases, and 16 bases lay in between. Germline V gives CDR1 SGHTA, CDR2 FQGNSA. The CDR3 DNA reads as TGTGCCAGCAGTCCAAGGGACATCAAGGGCTACACCTTC. This gives the protein CASSPRDIKGYTF.

This clone came up once. V gene TRBV3-1 (or the pseudogene TRBV3-2) combines with J gene TRBJ1-1; TRBD1 might be the D (6 bases). Germline V lookup: CDR1 LGHDT, CDR2 YNNKEL (reference sequence). Between the trimmed V and J ends, which lost 7 bases and 6 bases, there was a span of 15 bases. The CDR3 loop spans 13 amino acids. The chain's CDR3 is CASTLTGTPEAFF. CDR3 nucleotide sequence: TGTGCCAGCACCTTAACAGGGACCCCTGAAGCTTTCTTT.

The chain carries TRBV19 and TRBJ2-7, with 15 bases that match TRBD2. V gave up 6 bases and J gave up 2 bases; unmatched junction bases: 14. This CDR3 comprises 19 residues. Germline V gene lookup returns CDR1 LNHDA and CDR2 SQIVND (reference sequence). CDR3 sequence reads: CASSTKSGLAGGGPYEQYF. The CDR3 DNA reads TGTGCCAGTAGCACGAAATCGGGACTAGCGGGAGGAGGCCCCTACGAGCAGTACTTC.

This chain joins TRBV7-3 and TRBJ2-3; possibly TRBD2 for D (5 bases). Germline V gives CDR1 SGHTA, CDR2 FQGTGA. This CDR3 contains 15 residues. Trimming pared 2 bases from V and 2 bases from J, leaving 11 bases between. The CDR3 nucleotides are TGTGCCAGCAGCTTAGGATACGGGGACACAGATACGCAGTATTTT. Translation gives CASSLGYGDTDTQYF.

The chain has TRBV4-1 and TRBJ1-6; D is perhaps TRBD1 (5 bases). CDR3 length: 16 residues. Germline V gene lookup returns CDR1 MGHRA and CDR2 YSYEKL. V was cut by 0 bases and J by 8 bases, with 14 bases left in between. The DNA of the CDR3 is TGCGCCAGCAGCCAAGATTTGGAGGGGCCTTATTCACCCCTCCACTTT. It yields the protein CASSQDLEGPYSPLHF.

The chain is built from TRBV5-8 and TRBJ1-5, with 9 positions matching TRBD1. The CDR3 is 15 residues long. Germline V CDR1 and CDR2: SGHTS, YDEGEE. The ends lost 1 base at V and 3 bases at J; junction bases unmatched: 2. The CDR3 loop reads CASSLTGGINQPQHF. CDR3 in DNA: TGTGCCAGCAGCTTGACAGGGGGCATCAATCAGCCCCAGCATTTT.

This clone was seen only once. The chain uses TRBV2 and TRBJ1-5; D is undetermined. The CDR3 totals 12 residues. V shed 6 bases and J shed 6 bases, with 9 bases lying between them. The germline V gene encodes CDR1 SNHLY and CDR2 FYNNEI. The CDR3 nucleotides read TGTGCCAGCAGGAGTGATGGTCAGCCCCAGCATTTT. This translates into CASRSDGQPQHF.

V gene TRBV3-1 (or the pseudogene TRBV3-2) combines with J gene TRBJ2-6, with D possibly TRBD2 on 6 matching bases. Germline CDR1 is LGHDT and CDR2 is YNNKEL (reference sequence). This CDR3 spans 18 amino acids. Trimming removed 4 bases at V and 0 bases at J, with 16 bases between. CDR3 residues: CASSRTLGGSSGANVLTF. DNA for the CDR3: TGTGCCAGCAGCCGGACCTTGGGGGGAAGCTCTGGGGCCAACGTCCTGACTTTC.

The chain is built from TRBV18 and TRBJ1-1; D is possibly TRBD1 (6 bases). Germline loops: CDR1 KGHSH, CDR2 LQKENI. CDR3 length: 14 residues. V was cut by 2 bases and J by 1 base, with 8 bases left in between. Written as DNA, the CDR3 is TGTGCCAGCTCACCAGACAGGCCGAACACTGAAGCTTTCTTT. It codes for CASSPDRPNTEAFF.

V usage is TRBV7-2 and J usage is TRBJ2-7; 9 bases map to TRBD1. Germline trimming cut 1 base from V and 2 bases from J; bases unmatched to any gene: 15. Germline V gene sequence: CDR1 SGHTA, CDR2 FQGNSA. The CDR3 is 19 residues long. CDR3: CASSLDFRKRTGVTYEQYF. The CDR3, as DNA: TGTGCCAGCAGCTTAGACTTCCGTAAGCGGACAGGGGTAACCTACGAGCAGTACTTC.